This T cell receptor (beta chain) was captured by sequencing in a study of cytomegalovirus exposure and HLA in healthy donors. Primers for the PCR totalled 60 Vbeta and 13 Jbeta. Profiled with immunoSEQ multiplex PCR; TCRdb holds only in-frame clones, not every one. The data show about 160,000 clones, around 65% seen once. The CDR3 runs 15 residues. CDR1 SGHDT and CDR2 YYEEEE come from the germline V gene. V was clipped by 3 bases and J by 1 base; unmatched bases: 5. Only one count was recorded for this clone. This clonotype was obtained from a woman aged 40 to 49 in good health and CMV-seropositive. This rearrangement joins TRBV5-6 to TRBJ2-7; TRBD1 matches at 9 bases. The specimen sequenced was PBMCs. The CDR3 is CASSYRDRDSYEQYF. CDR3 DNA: TGTGCCAGCAGCTACAGGGACAGGGATTCCTACGAGCAGTACTTC.